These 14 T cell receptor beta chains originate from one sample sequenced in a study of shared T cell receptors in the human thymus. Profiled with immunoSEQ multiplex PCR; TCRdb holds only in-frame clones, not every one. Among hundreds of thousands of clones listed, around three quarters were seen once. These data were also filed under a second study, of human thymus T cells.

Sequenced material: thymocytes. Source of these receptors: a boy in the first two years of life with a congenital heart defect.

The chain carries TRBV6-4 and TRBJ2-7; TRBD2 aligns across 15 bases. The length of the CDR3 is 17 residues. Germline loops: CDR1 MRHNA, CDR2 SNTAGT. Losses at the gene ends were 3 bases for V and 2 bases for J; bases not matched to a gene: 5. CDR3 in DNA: TGTGCCAGCAGTGAAAGGGGACTAGCGGGAGGCCCCTACGAGCAGTACTTC. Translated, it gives CASSERGLAGGPYEQYF.

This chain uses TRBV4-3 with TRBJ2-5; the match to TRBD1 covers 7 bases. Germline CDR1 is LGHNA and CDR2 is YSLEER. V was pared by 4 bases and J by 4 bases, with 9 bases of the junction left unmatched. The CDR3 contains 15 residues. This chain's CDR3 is CASSPHRDRRETQYF. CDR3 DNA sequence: TGCGCCAGCAGCCCGCACAGGGACAGACGAGAGACCCAGTACTTC.

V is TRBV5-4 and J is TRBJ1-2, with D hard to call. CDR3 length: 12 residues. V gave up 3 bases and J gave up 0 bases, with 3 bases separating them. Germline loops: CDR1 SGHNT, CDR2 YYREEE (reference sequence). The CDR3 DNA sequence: TGTGCCAGCAGCTCGTCTAACTATGGCTACACCTTC. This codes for CASSSSNYGYTF.

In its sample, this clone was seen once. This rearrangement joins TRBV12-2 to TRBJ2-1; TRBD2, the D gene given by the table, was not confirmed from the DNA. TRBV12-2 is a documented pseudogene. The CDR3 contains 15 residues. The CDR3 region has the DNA TGTGCAAGTCCCCCAGAGGCAGTCGGGGAAAATGAGCAGTTCTTC. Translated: CASPPEAVGENEQFF.

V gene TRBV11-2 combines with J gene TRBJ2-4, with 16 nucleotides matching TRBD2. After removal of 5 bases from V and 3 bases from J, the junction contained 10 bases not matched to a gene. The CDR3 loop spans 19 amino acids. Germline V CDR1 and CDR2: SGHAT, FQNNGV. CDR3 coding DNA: TGTGCCAGCAGCCGGGGACTAGCGGGAGGGCCCTCCAACAAAAACATTCAGTACTTC. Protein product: CASSRGLAGGPSNKNIQYF.

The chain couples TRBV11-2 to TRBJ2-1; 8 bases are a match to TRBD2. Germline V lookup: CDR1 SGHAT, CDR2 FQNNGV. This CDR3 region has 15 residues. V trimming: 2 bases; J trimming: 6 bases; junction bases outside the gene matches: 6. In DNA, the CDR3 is TGTGCCAGCAGCTTACTTCCGGGAGGGTCCAATGAGCAGTTCTTC. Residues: CASSLLPGGSNEQFF. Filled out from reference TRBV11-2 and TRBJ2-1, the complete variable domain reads EAGVAQSPRYKIIEKRQSVAFWCNPISGHATLYWYQQILGQGPKLLIQFQNNGVVDDSQLPKDRFSAERLKGVDSTLKIQPAKLEDSAVYLCASSLLPGGSNEQFFGPGTRLTVL.

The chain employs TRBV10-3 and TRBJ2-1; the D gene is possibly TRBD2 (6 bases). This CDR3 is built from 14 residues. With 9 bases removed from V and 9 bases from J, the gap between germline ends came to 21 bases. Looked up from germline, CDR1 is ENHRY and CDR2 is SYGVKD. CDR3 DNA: TGTGCCATTCAGTGCGCGGGACCAACGGGTGAGCAGTTCTTC. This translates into CAIQCAGPTGEQFF.

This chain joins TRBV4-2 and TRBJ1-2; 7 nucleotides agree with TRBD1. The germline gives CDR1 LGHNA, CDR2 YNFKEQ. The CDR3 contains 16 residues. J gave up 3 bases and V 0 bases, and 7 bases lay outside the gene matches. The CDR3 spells CASSQDRDRFYYGYTF. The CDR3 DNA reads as TGTGCCAGCAGCCAAGATCGGGACAGATTCTACTATGGCTACACCTTC.

Here the CDR3 reads CASSRVGRDNEQFF. For the CDR3, the DNA is TGCGCCAGCAGCCGGGTCGGGAGGGACAATGAGCAGTTCTTC. This rearrangement joins TRBV4-3 to TRBJ2-1; 8 positions agree with TRBD2. V gave up 4 bases and J gave up 5 bases; unmatched junction bases: 4. Germline V lookup: CDR1 LGHNA, CDR2 YSLEER. The CDR3 consists of 14 residues.

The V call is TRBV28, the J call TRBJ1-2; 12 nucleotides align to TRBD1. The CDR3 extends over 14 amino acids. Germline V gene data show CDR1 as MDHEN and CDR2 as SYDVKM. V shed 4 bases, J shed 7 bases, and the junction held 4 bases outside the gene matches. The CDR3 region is CASSWDRGRVGYTF. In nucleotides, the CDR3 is TGTGCCAGCAGTTGGGACAGGGGGCGGGTTGGCTACACCTTC.

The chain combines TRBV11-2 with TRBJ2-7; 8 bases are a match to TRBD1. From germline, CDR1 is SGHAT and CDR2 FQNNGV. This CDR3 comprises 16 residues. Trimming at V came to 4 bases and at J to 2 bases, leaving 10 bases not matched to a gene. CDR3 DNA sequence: TGTGCCAGCAGCTCCCCCGGGACAGGCTTCCCCTACGAGCAGTACTTC. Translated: CASSSPGTGFPYEQYF.

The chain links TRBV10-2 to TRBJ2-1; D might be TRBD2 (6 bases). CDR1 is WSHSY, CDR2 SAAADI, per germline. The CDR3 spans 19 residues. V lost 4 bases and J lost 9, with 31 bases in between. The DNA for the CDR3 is TGCGCCAGCAGTGGAAGCCCCCAGACGCCGGACTACCTATCACGTGAGCAGTTCTTC. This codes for CASSGSPQTPDYLSREQFF.

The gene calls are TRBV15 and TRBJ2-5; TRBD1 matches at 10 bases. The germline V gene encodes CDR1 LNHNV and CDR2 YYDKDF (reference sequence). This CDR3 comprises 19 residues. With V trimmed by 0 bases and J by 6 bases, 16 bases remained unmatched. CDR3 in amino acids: CATSRDLDRGILLWKTQYF. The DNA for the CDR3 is TGTGCCACCAGCAGAGATTTGGACAGGGGGATACTTTTGTGGAAGACCCAGTACTTC.

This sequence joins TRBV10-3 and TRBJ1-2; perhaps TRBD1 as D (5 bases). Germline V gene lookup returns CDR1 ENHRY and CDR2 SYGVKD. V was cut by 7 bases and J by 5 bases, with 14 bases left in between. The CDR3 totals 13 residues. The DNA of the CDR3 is TGTGCCATCAATTTGTCAGGGAATTATGGCTACACCTTC. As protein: CAINLSGNYGYTF.